Sequencing of this T cell receptor beta chain was carried out in a study of cytomegalovirus exposure and HLA in healthy donors. Looking at the study overall: In terms of ancestry, the Caucasian-associated cluster contained 75% to 90% of the roughly 400 genotyped donors.

Primers: 60 Vbeta forward and 13 Jbeta reverse. The protocol was immunoSEQ multiplex PCR, while the TCRdb copy is restricted to in-frame clones and leaves out a portion. Here the sample spans 150,000 to 200,000 clones, about 76% being singletons. The CDR3 extends over 17 amino acids. Study conclusions and caveats: In a later analysis, across HLA loci, associated TCR counts were highest for DRB1, lowest for HLA-C.

A note on this clone: Its antigen is not known.

Sample: PBMCs. This chain connects TRBV12-2 to TRBJ2-2; the DNA was not compared with TRBD2, the D call given in the table. TRBV12-2 is a pseudogene segment. The source is a woman aged 50 to 65 in good health and CMV-seronegative. The CDR3 DNA is TGTGCAAGTCGCGTAGGCCTGGGGGGGCGTAACACCGGGGAGCTGTTTTTT. Translated: CASRVGLGGRNTGELFF.